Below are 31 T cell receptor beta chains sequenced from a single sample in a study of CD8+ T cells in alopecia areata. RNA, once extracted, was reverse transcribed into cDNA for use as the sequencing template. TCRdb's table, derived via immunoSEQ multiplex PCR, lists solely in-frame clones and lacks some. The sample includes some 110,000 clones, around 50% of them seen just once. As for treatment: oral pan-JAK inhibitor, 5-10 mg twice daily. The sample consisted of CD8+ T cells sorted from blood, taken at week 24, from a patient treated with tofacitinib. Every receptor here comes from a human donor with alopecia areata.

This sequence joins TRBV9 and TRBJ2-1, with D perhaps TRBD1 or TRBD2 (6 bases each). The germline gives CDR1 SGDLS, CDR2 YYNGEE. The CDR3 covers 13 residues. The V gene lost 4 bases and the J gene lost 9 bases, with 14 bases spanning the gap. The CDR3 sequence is CASSPRGRREQFF. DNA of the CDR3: TGTGCCAGCAGCCCCCGGGGGCGGCGTGAGCAGTTCTTC.

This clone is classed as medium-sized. CDR3 in amino acids: CASSEYRQPLDEKLFF. CDR3 DNA: TGTGCCAGCAGTGAATATCGGCAACCCTTGGATGAAAAACTGTTTTTT. This chain links TRBV6-1 with TRBJ1-4; D unclear. The V end was cut by 2 bases, the J end by 6 bases, with 16 bases between. This CDR3 has 16 amino acids. Germline-derived CDR1 and CDR2 are MNHNS and SASEGT.

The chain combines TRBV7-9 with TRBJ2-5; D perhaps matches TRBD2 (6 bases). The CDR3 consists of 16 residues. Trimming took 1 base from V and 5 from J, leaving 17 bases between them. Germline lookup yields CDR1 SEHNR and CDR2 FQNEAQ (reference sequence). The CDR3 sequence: CASSLVPGPEGETQYF. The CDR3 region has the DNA TGTGCCAGCAGCTTAGTTCCAGGTCCGGAGGGGGAGACCCAGTACTTC.

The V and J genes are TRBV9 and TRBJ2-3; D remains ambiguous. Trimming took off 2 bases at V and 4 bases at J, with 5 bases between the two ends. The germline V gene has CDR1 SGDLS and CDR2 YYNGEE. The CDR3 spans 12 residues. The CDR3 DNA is TGTGCCAGCAGCGTGGTATCAGATACGCAGTATTTT. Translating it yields CASSVVSDTQYF.

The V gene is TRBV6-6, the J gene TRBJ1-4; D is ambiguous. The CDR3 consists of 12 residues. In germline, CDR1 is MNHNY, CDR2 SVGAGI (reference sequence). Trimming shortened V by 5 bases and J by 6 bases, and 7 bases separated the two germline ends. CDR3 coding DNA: TGTGCCAGCAGTGGTGGGGATGAAAAACTGTTTTTT. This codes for CASSGGDEKLFF.

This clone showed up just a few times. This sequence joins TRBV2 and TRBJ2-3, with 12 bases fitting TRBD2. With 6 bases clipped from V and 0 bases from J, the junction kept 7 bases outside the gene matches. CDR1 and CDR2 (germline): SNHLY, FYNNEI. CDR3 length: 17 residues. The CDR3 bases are TGTGCCAGCAGACTTCCGACTAGCGGGAGTAGCACAGATACGCAGTATTTT. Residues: CASRLPTSGSSTDTQYF.

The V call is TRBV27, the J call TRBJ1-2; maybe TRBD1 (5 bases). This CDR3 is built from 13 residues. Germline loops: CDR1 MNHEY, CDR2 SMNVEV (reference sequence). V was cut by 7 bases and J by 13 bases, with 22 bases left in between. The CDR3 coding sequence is TGTGCCAGCACCCCCGGGACCCTGCAGGCTATCACCTTC. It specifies CASTPGTLQAITF.

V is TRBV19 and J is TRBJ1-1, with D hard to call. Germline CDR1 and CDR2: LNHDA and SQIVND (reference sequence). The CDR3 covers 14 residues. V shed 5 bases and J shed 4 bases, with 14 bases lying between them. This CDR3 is CASSAVGLSTEAFF. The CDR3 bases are TGTGCCAGTAGTGCTGTCGGACTGAGCACTGAAGCTTTCTTT. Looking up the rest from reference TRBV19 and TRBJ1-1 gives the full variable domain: DGGITQSPKYLFRKEGQNVTLSCEQNLNHDAMYWYRQDPGQGLRLIYYSQIVNDFQKGDIAEGYSVSREKKESFPLTVTSAQKNPTAFYLCASSAVGLSTEAFFGQGTRLTVV.

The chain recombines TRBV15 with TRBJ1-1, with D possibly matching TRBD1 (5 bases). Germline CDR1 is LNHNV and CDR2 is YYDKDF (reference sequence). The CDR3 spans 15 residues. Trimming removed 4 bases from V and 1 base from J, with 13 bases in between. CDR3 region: CATSKAGRENTEAFF. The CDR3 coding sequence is TGTGCCACCAGCAAAGCGGGACGGGAGAACACTGAAGCTTTCTTT. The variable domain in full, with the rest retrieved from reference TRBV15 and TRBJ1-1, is DAMVIQNPRYQVTQFGKPVTLSCSQTLNHNVMYWYQQKSSQAPKLLFHYYDKDFNNEADTPDNFQSRRPNTSFCFLDIRSPGLGDTAMYLCATSKAGRENTEAFFGQGTRLTVV.

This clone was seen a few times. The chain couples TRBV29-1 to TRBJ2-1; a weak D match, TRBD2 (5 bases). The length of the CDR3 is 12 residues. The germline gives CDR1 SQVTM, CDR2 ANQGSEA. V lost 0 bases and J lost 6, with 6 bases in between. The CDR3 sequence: CSVEDRGNEQFF. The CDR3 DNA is TGCAGCGTTGAAGATCGGGGCAATGAGCAGTTCTTC.

CDR3 loop: CAWSVSEGTSYNEQFF. As DNA, the CDR3 is TGTGCCTGGAGTGTAAGTGAGGGCACCTCCTACAATGAGCAGTTCTTC. This chain links TRBV30 with TRBJ2-1; a weak D match, TRBD2 (5 bases). CDR1 is GTSNPN, CDR2 SVGIG, per germline (reference sequence). The CDR3 totals 16 residues. Trimming left V 0 bases short and J 0 bases short, with 12 bases between.

The CDR3 region has the DNA TGTGCCAGCAGCTTAAGACAGGGAGACTACGAGCAGTACTTC. Translated: CASSLRQGDYEQYF. This chain uses TRBV7-6 with TRBJ2-7, with 7 bases fitting TRBD1. Trimming took 2 bases from V and 3 from J; bases not matched to a gene: 4. Germline V gene data show CDR1 as SGHVS and CDR2 as FNYEAQ. This CDR3 is 14 amino acids long.

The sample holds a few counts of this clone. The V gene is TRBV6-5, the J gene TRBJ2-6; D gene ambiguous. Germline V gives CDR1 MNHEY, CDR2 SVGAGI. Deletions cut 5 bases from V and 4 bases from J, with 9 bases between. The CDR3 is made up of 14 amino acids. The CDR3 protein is CASSQGLGANVLTF. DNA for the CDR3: TGTGCCAGCAGTCAAGGGTTGGGGGCCAACGTCCTGACTTTC.

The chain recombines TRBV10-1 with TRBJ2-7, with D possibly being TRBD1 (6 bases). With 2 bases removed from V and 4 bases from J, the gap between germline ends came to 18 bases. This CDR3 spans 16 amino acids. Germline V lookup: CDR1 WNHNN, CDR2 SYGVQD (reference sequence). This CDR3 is CASSEGQGTSGYEQYF. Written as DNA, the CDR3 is TGCGCCAGCAGTGAGGGGCAGGGGACCTCAGGATACGAGCAGTACTTC.

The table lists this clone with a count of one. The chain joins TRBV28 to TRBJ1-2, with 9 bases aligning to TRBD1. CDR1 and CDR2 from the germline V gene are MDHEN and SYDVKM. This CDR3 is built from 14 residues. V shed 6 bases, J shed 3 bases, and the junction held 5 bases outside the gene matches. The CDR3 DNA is TGTGCCAGCAGAAGACAGGGGGAGGACTATGGCTACACCTTC. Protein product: CASRRQGEDYGYTF.

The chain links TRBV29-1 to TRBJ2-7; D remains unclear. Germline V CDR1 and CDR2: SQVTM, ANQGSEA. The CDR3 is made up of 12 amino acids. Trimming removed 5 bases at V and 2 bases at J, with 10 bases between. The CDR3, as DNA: TGCAGCGTTTGTCCCGTTACCTACGAGCAGTACTTC. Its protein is CSVCPVTYEQYF.

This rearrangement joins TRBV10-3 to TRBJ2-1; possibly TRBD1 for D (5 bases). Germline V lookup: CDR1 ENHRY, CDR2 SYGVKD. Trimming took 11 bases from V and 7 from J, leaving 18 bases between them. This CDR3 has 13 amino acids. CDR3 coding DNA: TGTGCCCTCCAGGGCGGCCTAGGGAATGAGCAGTTCTTC. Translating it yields CALQGGLGNEQFF.

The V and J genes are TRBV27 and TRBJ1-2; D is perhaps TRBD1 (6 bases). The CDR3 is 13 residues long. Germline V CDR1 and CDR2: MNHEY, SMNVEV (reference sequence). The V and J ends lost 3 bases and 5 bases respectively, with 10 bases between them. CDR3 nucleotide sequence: TGTGCCAGCAGTTTTGGGGGCACTTATGGCTACACCTTC. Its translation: CASSFGGTYGYTF.

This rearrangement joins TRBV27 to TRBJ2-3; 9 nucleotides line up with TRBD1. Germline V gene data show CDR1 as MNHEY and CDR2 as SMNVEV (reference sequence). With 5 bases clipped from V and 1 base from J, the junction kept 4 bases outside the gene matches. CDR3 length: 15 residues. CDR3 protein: CASSHRQGGTDTQYF. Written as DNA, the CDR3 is TGTGCCAGCAGTCACAGACAGGGGGGCACAGATACGCAGTATTTT.

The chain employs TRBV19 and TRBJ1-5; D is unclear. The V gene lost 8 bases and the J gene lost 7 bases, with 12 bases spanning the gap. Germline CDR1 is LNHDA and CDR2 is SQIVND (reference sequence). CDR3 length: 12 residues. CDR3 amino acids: CASGLGFQPQHF. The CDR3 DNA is TGTGCCAGTGGTCTGGGGTTCCAGCCCCAGCATTTT.

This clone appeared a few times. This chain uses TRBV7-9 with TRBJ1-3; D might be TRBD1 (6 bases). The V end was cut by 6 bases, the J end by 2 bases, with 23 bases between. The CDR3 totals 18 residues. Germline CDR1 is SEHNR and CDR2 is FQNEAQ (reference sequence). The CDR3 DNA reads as TGTGCCAGCAGTCTGAACTTCAGGGGAACAAGGACTGGAAACACCATATATTTT. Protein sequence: CASSLNFRGTRTGNTIYF.

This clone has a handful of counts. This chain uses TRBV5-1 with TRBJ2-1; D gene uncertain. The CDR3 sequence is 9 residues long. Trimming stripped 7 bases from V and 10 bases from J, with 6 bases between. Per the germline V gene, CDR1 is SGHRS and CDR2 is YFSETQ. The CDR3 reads CASPMEQFF. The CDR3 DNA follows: TGCGCCAGCCCAATGGAGCAGTTCTTC.

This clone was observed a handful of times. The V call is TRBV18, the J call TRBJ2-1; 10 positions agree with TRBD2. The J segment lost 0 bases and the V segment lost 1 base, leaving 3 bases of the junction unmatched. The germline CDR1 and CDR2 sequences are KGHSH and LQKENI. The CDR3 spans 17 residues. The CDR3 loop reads CASSPLLAGDSYNEQFF. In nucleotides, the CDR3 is TGTGCCAGCTCACCACTCCTAGCGGGGGACTCCTACAATGAGCAGTTCTTC.

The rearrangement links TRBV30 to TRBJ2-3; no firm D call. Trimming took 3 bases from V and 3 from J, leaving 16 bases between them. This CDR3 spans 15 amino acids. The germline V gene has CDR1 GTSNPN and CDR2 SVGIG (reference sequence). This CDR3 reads CAWRGVPFLTDTQYF. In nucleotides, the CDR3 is TGTGCCTGGAGAGGAGTCCCGTTTCTGACAGATACGCAGTATTTT.

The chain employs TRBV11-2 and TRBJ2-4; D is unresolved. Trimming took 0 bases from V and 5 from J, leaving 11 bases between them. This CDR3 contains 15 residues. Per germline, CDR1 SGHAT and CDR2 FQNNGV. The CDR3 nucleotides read TGTGCCAGCAGCTTAGAACGGCGGCCTGAAAACATTCAGTACTTC. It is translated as CASSLERRPENIQYF.

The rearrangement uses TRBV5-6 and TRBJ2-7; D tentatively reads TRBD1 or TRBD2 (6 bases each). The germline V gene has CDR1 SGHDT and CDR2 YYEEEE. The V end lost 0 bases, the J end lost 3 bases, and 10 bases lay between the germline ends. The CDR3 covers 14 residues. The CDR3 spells CASSLEGEDYEQYF. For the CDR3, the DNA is TGTGCCAGCAGCTTGGAGGGGGAGGACTACGAGCAGTACTTC.

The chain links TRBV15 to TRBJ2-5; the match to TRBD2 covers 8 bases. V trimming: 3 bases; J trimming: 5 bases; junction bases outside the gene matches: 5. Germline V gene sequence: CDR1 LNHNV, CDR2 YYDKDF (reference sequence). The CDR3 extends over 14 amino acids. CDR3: CATSRTSEEETQYF. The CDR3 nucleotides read TGTGCCACCAGCAGGACTAGCGAGGAGGAGACCCAGTACTTC.

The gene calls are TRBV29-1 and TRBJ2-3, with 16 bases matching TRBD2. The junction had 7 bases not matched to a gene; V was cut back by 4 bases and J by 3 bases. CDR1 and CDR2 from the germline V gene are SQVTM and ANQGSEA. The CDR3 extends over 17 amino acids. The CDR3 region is CSVGGTSGGAGTDTQYF. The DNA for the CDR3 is TGCAGCGTTGGCGGGACTAGCGGGGGGGCCGGGACAGATACGCAGTATTTT.

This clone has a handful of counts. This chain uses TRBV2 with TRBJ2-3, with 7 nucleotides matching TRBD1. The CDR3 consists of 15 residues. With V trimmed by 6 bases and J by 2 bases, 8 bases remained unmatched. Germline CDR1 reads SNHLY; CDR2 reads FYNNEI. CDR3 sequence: CASSPRGQTTDTQYF. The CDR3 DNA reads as TGTGCCAGCAGCCCACGGGGACAGACCACAGATACGCAGTATTTT.

The CDR3 region is CANRPSGLAGNEQYF. The CDR3, as DNA: TGTGCCAACCGACCTTCGGGACTAGCGGGGAACGAGCAGTACTTC. The rearrangement joins TRBV2 to TRBJ2-7, with 13 nucleotides matching TRBD2. Trimming at V came to 10 bases and at J to 5 bases, leaving 11 bases not matched to a gene. The CDR3 is made up of 15 amino acids. Germline V CDR1 and CDR2: SNHLY, FYNNEI. Full variable domain (missing parts from reference TRBV2 and TRBJ2-7): EPEVTQTPSHQVTQMGQEVILRCVPISNHLYFYWYRQILGQKVEFLVSFYNNEISEKSEIFDDQFSVERPDGSNFTLKIRSTKLEDSAMYFCANRPSGLAGNEQYFGPGTRLTVT.

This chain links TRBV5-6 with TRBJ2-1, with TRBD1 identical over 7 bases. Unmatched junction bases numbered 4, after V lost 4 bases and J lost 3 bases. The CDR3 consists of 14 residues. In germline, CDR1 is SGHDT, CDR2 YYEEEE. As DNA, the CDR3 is TGTGCCAGCAGCCCAGACAGGGACTACAATGAGCAGTTCTTC. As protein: CASSPDRDYNEQFF.